The 10 T cell receptor beta chains presented below share a single source sample, sequenced in a study of STAT5B mutations in CD4+ large granular lymphocyte leukemia. The protocol was immunoSEQ multiplex PCR, while the TCRdb copy is restricted to in-frame clones and leaves out a portion. The sample lists about 30,000 clones; less than 80% were seen once. Sequences were obtained from CD4+ T cells from blood buffy coats. Source of these receptors: a human donor in good health.

The chain carries TRBV7-9 and TRBJ2-5; D gene ambiguous. V dropped 1 base and J dropped 5 bases, with 5 bases sitting between them. CDR1 is SEHNR, CDR2 FQNEAQ, per germline (reference sequence). The CDR3 extends over 12 amino acids. CDR3 in DNA: TGTGCCAGCAGCTTAGATTCCGAGACCCAGTACTTC. This codes for CASSLDSETQYF.

CDR3 in amino acids: CAWSSFLGASDEQFF. CDR3 nucleotides: TGTGCCTGGAGTTCTTTTTTGGGGGCTAGCGATGAGCAGTTCTTC. The chain uses TRBV30 and TRBJ2-1, with D possibly being TRBD1 or TRBD2 (6 bases each). The ends were cut back, 2 bases at V and 8 bases at J, with 19 bases in the middle. CDR1 GTSNPN and CDR2 SVGIG come from the germline V gene (reference sequence). The CDR3 covers 15 residues.

The chain is built from TRBV5-1 and TRBJ1-3; TRBD1 aligns across 7 bases. Trimming cost V 4 bases and J 1 base; bases outside gene matches: 5. This CDR3 comprises 15 residues. Germline values: CDR1 SGHRS, CDR2 YFSETQ. The CDR3 spells CASSPGTASGNTIYF. CDR3 coding DNA: TGCGCCAGCAGCCCCGGGACAGCTTCTGGAAACACCATATATTTT.

This rearrangement joins TRBV13 to TRBJ2-1; 8 bases line up with TRBD2. V was clipped by 0 bases and J by 5 bases; unmatched bases: 12. This CDR3 has 18 amino acids. The V gene's germline CDR1 is PRHDT and CDR2 FYEKMQ (reference sequence). The CDR3 DNA sequence: TGTGCCAGCAGCTTAGGCCTAGTGGGCGGGGGGACCCACAATGAGCAGTTCTTC. Its translation: CASSLGLVGGGTHNEQFF.

The rearrangement links TRBV6-1 to TRBJ2-7; TRBD2 matches at 9 bases. Germline V gene lookup returns CDR1 MNHNS and CDR2 SASEGT. The V segment lost 0 bases and the J segment 7 bases; nucleotides outside the gene matches: 16. The CDR3 is 18 residues long. CDR3 DNA: TGTGCCAGCAGTGAAGCGCCCGTTGTAGCGGGGGCGCGAACGGAGCAGTACGTC. It encodes CASSEAPVVAGARTEQYV.

This chain uses TRBV7-9 with TRBJ2-6; D is perhaps TRBD1 (5 bases). Germline loops: CDR1 SEHNR, CDR2 FQNEAQ (reference sequence). Deletions cut 1 base from V and 2 bases from J, with 9 bases between. CDR3 length: 16 amino acids. The CDR3 bases are TGTGCCAGCAGCTTAGTATCAGGGACTGGGGCCAACGTCCTGACTTTC. Translated, it gives CASSLVSGTGANVLTF.

The J gene is TRBJ2-6, the V gene TRBV6-4, with 7 bases that match TRBD2. The CDR3 extends over 16 amino acids. Germline assignment: CDR1 MRHNA and CDR2 SNTAGT. The V gene end was trimmed by 6 bases and the J gene end by 2 bases; junction bases not matched to a gene: 7. This CDR3 reads CASSPRGGTGANVLTF. The CDR3 coding sequence is TGTGCCAGCAGCCCCCGGGGAGGGACTGGGGCCAACGTCCTGACTTTC.

The CDR3 region has the DNA TGTGCCAGCAGTGACAGACTAGCGGGTAGCACAGATACGCAGTATTTT. Protein sequence: CASSDRLAGSTDTQYF. V gene TRBV2 combines with J gene TRBJ2-3; 10 nucleotides line up with TRBD2. V lost 3 bases to trimming and J lost 0 bases; unmatched junction nucleotides: 3. The CDR3 consists of 16 residues. Germline V gene sequence: CDR1 SNHLY, CDR2 FYNNEI.

The DNA of the CDR3 is TGTGCCAGCAGTTTAACCTGGGGGCGACATCAGCCCCAGCATTTT. Translation gives CASSLTWGRHQPQHF. The V call is TRBV27, the J call TRBJ1-5; a weak D match, TRBD1 (6 bases). Germline lookup yields CDR1 MNHEY and CDR2 SMNVEV (reference sequence). This CDR3 comprises 15 residues. V lost 2 bases and J 5 bases, leaving 13 bases between the germline ends.

The chain combines TRBV18 with TRBJ2-5, with TRBD1 matching 7 bases. The CDR3 extends over 14 amino acids. The junction had 9 bases not matched to a gene; V was cut back by 6 bases and J by 5 bases. CDR1 is KGHSH and CDR2 is LQKENI in the germline V gene. The CDR3 loop reads CASSPRQGTETQYF. The DNA for the CDR3 is TGTGCCAGCTCGCCTAGACAGGGAACGGAGACCCAGTACTTC.